The 5 T cell receptor beta chains listed next were all sequenced from one sample in a study of T cells in Graves' hyperthyroidism and ophthalmopathy. There were TCR beta CDR3 regions amplified from RNA transcripts. During a first-round RT-PCR of the TCR CDR3, the HTBI primer set was used. TCRdb called the multiplex PCR reads again in MiXCR, with one record for every CDR3 protein. The sample consists of approximately 690,000 distinct CDR3 sequences, more than 20% of them appearing once. Sequences were obtained from blood. Source of these receptors: a man under 40 with Graves' ophthalmopathy.

The chain links TRBV7-9 to TRBJ2-3; 7 positions agree with TRBD2. This CDR3 has 15 residues. Germline loops: CDR1 SEHNR, CDR2 FQNEAQ (reference sequence). J was trimmed by 2 bases and V by 1 base; bases with no gene match: 3. The CDR3 nucleotides read TGTGCCAGCAGCTTAGGAGCGGGAATCACAGATACGCAGTATTTT. This encodes CASSLGAGITDTQYF.

This clonotype was picked up many times. This chain uses TRBV28 with TRBJ2-7; no clear D gene. The CDR3 covers 12 residues. V lost 6 bases to trimming and J lost 2 bases, with 8 bases between them. Germline CDR1 and CDR2: MDHEN and SYDVKM. The CDR3: CASSSTPYEQYF. The CDR3, as DNA: TGTGCCAGCAGCTCCACCCCCTACGAGCAGTACTTC.

The V call is TRBV6-1, the J call TRBJ1-5; D perhaps matches TRBD1 (5 bases). This CDR3 spans 14 amino acids. Germline V gives CDR1 MNHNS, CDR2 SASEGT. V was clipped by 6 bases and J by 4 bases, with 13 bases between them. CDR3 bases: TGTGCCAGCAGGCCTGGGACGGATAATCAGCCCCAGCATTTT. It translates to CASRPGTDNQPQHF.

This chain links TRBV5-1 with TRBJ2-7; perhaps TRBD2 as D (5 bases). The V and J ends lost 0 bases and 0 bases respectively, with 16 bases between them. The CDR3 is 17 amino acids. Per germline, CDR1 SGHRS and CDR2 YFSETQ. The CDR3 sequence is CASSLVPAGPGSYEQYF. The CDR3 coding sequence is TGCGCCAGCAGCTTGGTTCCTGCGGGCCCCGGCTCCTACGAGCAGTACTTC.

This clonotype has only a few counts. The chain employs TRBV12-3 or TRBV12-4 and TRBJ2-7, with 8 bases fitting TRBD1. The CDR3 length is 14 residues. Trimming at V came to 5 bases and at J to 5 bases, leaving 8 bases not matched to a gene. CDR3 sequence: CASSLGQGKDEQYF. Written as DNA, the CDR3 is TGTGCCAGCAGTCTAGGACAGGGCAAGGACGAGCAGTACTTC.